Presented here are 9 T cell receptor beta chains from one specimen sequenced in a study of T-cell reconstitution after alpha-beta-depleted transplantation in children. This sample's TCRbeta library carried unique molecular identifier barcodes. One entry per CDR3 protein results from TCRdb running MiXCR on the PCR reads. The data contain 190,000 or so distinct CDR3 sequences, roughly 7.5% of them singletons. The sequences come from PBMCs from the stem cell graft donor, collected from the stem cell graft. The receptors shown here come from a human donor who donated a stem cell graft to a child with Wiskott-Aldrich syndrome.

This clonotype was counted ten times or more. DNA for the CDR3: TGTGCCAGCAGTTCGGGACCTTCTTCATATGGCTACACCTTC. Amino acids: CASSSGPSSYGYTF. The gene calls are TRBV12-3 or TRBV12-4 and TRBJ1-2, with D possibly matching TRBD1 (5 bases). V shed 4 bases and J shed 5 bases, with 14 bases lying between them. CDR3 length: 14 residues.

This clonotype was found many times. The chain employs TRBV10-3 and TRBJ2-3; 10 bases match TRBD1. This CDR3 comprises 16 residues. Germline CDR1 ENHRY, CDR2 SYGVKD. The junction had 10 bases not matched to a gene; V was cut back by 5 bases and J by 5 bases. CDR3 nucleotide sequence: TGTGCCATCAGTCCTCAGGGACAGGGGATGGGAGATACGCAGTATTTT. It codes for CAISPQGQGMGDTQYF.

This rearrangement joins TRBV24-1 to TRBJ2-3; D gene ambiguous. CDR3 length: 15 amino acids. V was clipped by 4 bases and J by 6 bases, with 16 bases between them. Per germline, CDR1 KGHDR and CDR2 SFDVKD. The CDR3 coding sequence is TGTGCCACCAGTGACCCCCTCGACCGGGCGGATACGCAGTATTTT. Translation gives CATSDPLDRADTQYF.

This chain connects TRBV5-1 to TRBJ1-4; 8 positions match TRBD1. V shed 4 bases and J 8 bases; nucleotides not matched to a gene: 7. The CDR3 is 14 amino acids. Germline-derived CDR1 and CDR2 are SGHRS and YFSETQ. CDR3 in DNA: TGCGCCAGCAGCGCAGGGGGCGAGCGGGAAAAACTGTTTTTT. It is translated as CASSAGGEREKLFF. Using reference TRBV5-1 and TRBJ1-4 for the parts outside the CDR3, the full variable domain is KAGVTQTPRYLIKTRGQQVTLSCSPISGHRSVSWYQQTPGQGLQFLFEYFSETQRNKGNFPGRFSGRQFSNSRSEMNVSTLELGDSALYLCASSAGGEREKLFFGSGTQLSVL.

This clonotype was seen ten or more times. The J gene is TRBJ2-1, the V gene TRBV4-3; tentative D call: TRBD2 (5 bases). Trimming took 0 bases from V and 0 from J, leaving 6 bases between them. The CDR3 loop spans 15 amino acids. Germline V lookup: CDR1 LGHNA, CDR2 YSLEER. This CDR3 is CASSQDEGSYNEQFF. The CDR3 DNA reads TGCGCCAGCAGCCAAGATGAGGGCTCCTACAATGAGCAGTTCTTC.

This clonotype was seen many times. The chain is built from TRBV18 and TRBJ2-4; 12 positions agree with TRBD1. The germline CDR1 and CDR2 sequences are KGHSH and LQKENI. CDR3 length: 16 amino acids. V shed 3 bases and J 8 bases; nucleotides not matched to a gene: 8. CDR3 sequence: CASSPTGTGGADIQYF. CDR3 coding DNA: TGTGCCAGCTCACCCACCGGGACAGGGGGCGCGGACATTCAGTACTTC.

This clonotype was seen many times. V usage is TRBV6-6 and J usage is TRBJ1-6; D is uncertain. Trimming cost V 6 bases and J 7 bases, with 4 bases left between them. This CDR3 spans 11 amino acids. Germline V lookup: CDR1 MNHNY, CDR2 SVGAGI (reference sequence). CDR3 in DNA: TGTGCCAGCAGCATAAATTCACCCCTCCACTTT. This encodes CASSINSPLHF.

This clonotype was found once. This could be a read error, since a much larger clone is one nucleotide away. The chain employs TRBV20-1 and TRBJ2-5, with D unresolved. The germline gives CDR1 DFQATT, CDR2 SNEGSKA (reference sequence). V dropped 6 bases and J dropped 4 bases, with 12 bases sitting between them. This CDR3 has 12 residues. The CDR3 loop reads CSAADEIETQYF. The CDR3 nucleotides are TGCAGTGCCGCCGATGAGATAGAGACCCAGTACTTC.

This clonotype was seen at least ten times. The J gene is TRBJ2-2, the V gene TRBV7-2; TRBD1 is a possible D gene (5 bases). Trimming removed 8 bases from V and 3 bases from J, with 16 bases in between. Germline V gene lookup returns CDR1 SGHTA and CDR2 FQGNSA. The CDR3 loop spans 15 amino acids. CDR3 DNA: TGTGCCAGCGCCCCAAGGGGCCTGTACACCGGGGAGCTGTTTTTT. Residues: CASAPRGLYTGELFF.